A selection of T cell receptor beta chains follows, all from one sample in a study of T cells in Graves' hyperthyroidism and ophthalmopathy. Each CDR3 protein is one row after TCRdb ran MiXCR on the multiplex PCR reads. The table includes about 590,000 distinct CDR3 sequences, roughly 14% detected once. Sequencing was done on a sample of blood. These receptors came from a woman in her twenties or thirties with Graves' hyperthyroidism. The CDR3 runs from the conserved cysteine through the conserved F or W. The D gene is left open where the match is weak. Where a row states a size, it is once, few, many or the class of an expanded clone; other rows omit it.

size	V	D	J	CDR3	DNA
many	TRBV15	TRBD1	TRBJ2-5	CATSRGPGQGQETQYF	TGTGCCACCAGCAGAGGTCCGGGACAGGGCCAAGAGACCCAGTACTTC
many	TRBV6-1	.	TRBJ2-7	CASSGQSYEQYF	TGTGCCAGCAGTGGACAGAGCTACGAGCAGTACTTC
many	TRBV5-1	.	TRBJ2-7	CASSLDLGRHYEQYF	TGCGCCAGCAGCTTGGATCTTGGCAGACATTACGAGCAGTACTTC
many	TRBV7-2	TRBD2	TRBJ2-5	CASSDQRGRASGRKETQYF	TGTGCCAGCAGCGACCAGAGGGGTCGGGCTAGCGGGAGAAAAGAGACCCAGTACTTC
few	TRBV9	.	TRBJ1-2	CASSPDPDSARKGYTF	TGTGCCAGCAGCCCCGACCCGGACAGCGCCAGGAAGGGCTACACCTTC
.	TRBV2	TRBD1	TRBJ2-7	CASSEPTGGSSYEQYF	TGTGCCAGCAGCGAACCGACAGGGGGAAGCTCCTACGAGCAGTACTTC
few	TRBV6-1	TRBD2	TRBJ2-6	CASSRAGAGANVLTF	TGTGCCAGCAGTCGAGCGGGAGCTGGGGCCAACGTCCTGACTTTC
once	TRBV25-1	.	TRBJ1-4	CASSKDSTNEKLFF	TGTGCCAGCAGTAAAGACAGTACTAATGAAAAACTGTTTTTT
many	TRBV4-3	.	TRBJ1-1	CASSQAVWNTEAFF	TGCGCCAGCAGCCAAGCTGTGTGGAACACTGAAGCTTTCTTT
.	TRBV19	TRBD2	TRBJ2-1	CASSHRAGVVNEQFF	TGTGCCAGTAGTCACAGAGCGGGAGTTGTAAATGAGCAGTTCTTC
many	TRBV28	.	TRBJ2-5	CASPPLGVASEKETQYF	TGTGCCAGCCCACCCCTGGGAGTAGCGAGCGAAAAAGAGACCCAGTACTTC
many	TRBV6-1	.	TRBJ2-1	CASLGLAYNEQFF	TGTGCCAGCCTGGGACTCGCATACAATGAGCAGTTCTTC
.	TRBV6-1	TRBD1	TRBJ2-4	CASRGQGRDIQYF	TGTGCCAGCAGGGGACAGGGGAGAGACATTCAGTACTTC
many	TRBV4-2	TRBD2	TRBJ2-3	CASSQGTLAGWSDTQYF	TGTGCCAGCAGCCAAGGGACCCTAGCGGGGTGGTCAGATACGCAGTATTTT
few	TRBV29-1	.	TRBJ1-1	CSGGGGNTEAFF	TGCAGCGGCGGGGGGGGGAACACTGAAGCTTTCTTT
many	TRBV20-1	.	TRBJ1-5	CSANNLVGQPQHF	TGCAGTGCTAACAATTTAGTCGGTCAGCCCCAGCATTTT
few	TRBV6-5	TRBD1	TRBJ2-7	CASSYGGTGGGQYF	TGTGCCAGCAGTTACGGGGGGACAGGGGGTGGGCAGTACTTC
once	TRBV7-2	TRBD2	TRBJ2-1	CASSWTSGRGNEQFF	TGTGCCAGCAGCTGGACTAGCGGGAGAGGCAATGAGCAGTTCTTC
few	TRBV6-5	.	TRBJ1-1	CASSYSYQGMENTEAFF	TGTGCCAGCAGTTACTCATATCAGGGTATGGAGAACACTGAAGCTTTCTTT
.	TRBV6-1	.	TRBJ1-5	CASSEIGQPPQPQHF	TGTGCCAGCAGTGAAATAGGACAGCCGCCTCAGCCCCAGCATTTT
many	TRBV7-2	TRBD2	TRBJ2-1	CASSLVREEGEQFF	TGTGCCAGCAGCTTAGTGCGGGAGGAGGGTGAGCAGTTCTTC
many	TRBV27	TRBD2	TRBJ2-7	CASKSSGTSGYEQYF	TGTGCCAGCAAATCCTCCGGGACTAGCGGCTACGAGCAGTACTTC
few	TRBV7-2	.	TRBJ1-5	CASSLGRGRPEAQHF	TGTGCCAGCAGCTTAGGCCGGGGACGCCCGGAGGCCCAGCATTTT
many	TRBV6-2/TRBV6-3	TRBD1	TRBJ1-2	CASSPRQGEELGRGYTF	TGTGCCAGCAGTCCAAGACAGGGAGAGGAGTTGGGTCGTGGCTACACCTTC
many	TRBV20-1	.	TRBJ1-2	CSARDQRQGSYGYTF	TGCAGTGCTAGAGATCAACGGCAGGGTTCTTATGGCTACACCTTC
.	TRBV20-1	TRBD2	TRBJ2-3	CSAPLAGITDTQYF	TGCAGTGCGCCTCTAGCGGGGATCACAGATACGCAGTATTTT
.	TRBV3-1	.	TRBJ1-1	CASSLGGSTGTEAFF	TGTGCCAGCAGCCTGGGGGGTTCGACGGGCACTGAAGCTTTCTTT